Below, 25 T cell receptor beta chains from the same sample are listed, as sequenced in a study of blood T cell repertoires in COVID-19. Repertoires were generated with immunoSEQ multiplex PCR, while TCRdb's copy carries only in-frame clones and drops some. The repertoire holds fewer than 85,000 clones, with about four fifths as singletons. Material for sequencing was peripheral blood. The receptors originated from a human donor in a cohort sampled during active COVID-19.

This clone has a handful of counts. DNA for the CDR3: TGCGCCAGCAGCTTGGGTTTCGGGACTACGAACACCGGGGAGCTGTTTTTT. Its protein is CASSLGFGTTNTGELFF. The V and J genes are TRBV5-1 and TRBJ2-2, with 7 bases lining up with TRBD2. This CDR3 spans 17 amino acids. J lost 0 bases, V lost 0 bases, and 5 bases had no gene match. Germline V gene lookup returns CDR1 SGHRS and CDR2 YFSETQ.

The chain has TRBV23-1 and TRBJ1-2; 12 bases line up with TRBD1. TRBV23-1 is reported as an ORF; its role is uncertain. V dropped 4 bases and J dropped 2; count of bases not matched to a gene: 8. There are 17 residues in the CDR3. CDR3 in DNA: TGCGCCAGCAGTCCCGGGGGGACAGGGGGCAGAAACTATGGCTACACCTTC. This translates into CASSPGGTGGRNYGYTF.

CDR3 nucleotide sequence: TGTGCCAGCAGTCGACAGGCTAATGAGCAGTTCTTC. Protein sequence: CASSRQANEQFF. The chain combines TRBV12-3 or TRBV12-4 with TRBJ2-1; a weak D match, TRBD1 (6 bases). V dropped 5 bases and J dropped 7 bases, with 9 bases sitting between them. The CDR3 is 12 residues long.

The J gene is TRBJ1-3, the V gene TRBV29-1; D gene ambiguous. V lost 4 bases and J 0 bases, leaving 7 bases between the germline ends. The V gene's germline CDR1 is SQVTM and CDR2 ANQGSEA. This CDR3 spans 13 amino acids. The CDR3 sequence: CSVGTGSGNTIYF. Here the CDR3 DNA reads TGCAGCGTTGGCACGGGCTCTGGAAACACCATATATTTT. The full variable domain, in which reference TRBV29-1 and TRBJ1-3 provide the parts outside the CDR3, is SAVISQKPSRDICQRGTSLTIQCQVDSQVTMMFWYRQQPGQSLTLIATANQGSEATYESGFVIDKFPISRPNLTFSTLTVSNMSPEDSSIYLCSVGTGSGNTIYFGEGSWLTVV.

The chain has TRBV19 and TRBJ1-1; 9 nucleotides align to TRBD1. The CDR3 loop spans 14 amino acids. Unmatched junction bases numbered 6, after V lost 7 bases and J lost 3 bases. The germline V gene encodes CDR1 LNHDA and CDR2 SQIVND (reference sequence). This CDR3 reads CASITGGADTEAFF. The CDR3 nucleotides are TGTGCCAGTATCACAGGGGGCGCGGACACTGAAGCTTTCTTT.

This sequence joins TRBV5-6 and TRBJ1-6; 10 bases map to TRBD1. After removal of 3 bases from V and 5 bases from J, the junction contained 2 bases not matched to a gene. The CDR3 loop spans 15 amino acids. Germline V gene sequence: CDR1 SGHDT, CDR2 YYEEEE. The CDR3 nucleotides are TGTGCCAGCAGCTGGGGGACAGGGGATAATTCACCCCTCCACTTT. This gives the protein CASSWGTGDNSPLHF.

This clone was counted only a few times. The chain carries TRBV12-3 or TRBV12-4 and TRBJ1-1; 9 bases map to TRBD1. This CDR3 has 13 amino acids. The V gene end was trimmed by 5 bases and the J gene end by 5 bases; junction bases not matched to a gene: 3. The CDR3 protein is CASSPDRGTEAFF. The CDR3 DNA is TGTGCCAGCAGTCCAGACAGGGGGACTGAAGCTTTCTTT.

The chain recombines TRBV4-1 with TRBJ1-3; weak D call: TRBD1 (5 bases). The V and J ends lost 0 bases and 2 bases respectively, with 5 bases between them. The germline gives CDR1 MGHRA, CDR2 YSYEKL. This CDR3 comprises 14 residues. CDR3 amino acids: CASSQDRAGNTIYF. In nucleotides, the CDR3 is TGCGCCAGCAGCCAAGACAGGGCTGGAAACACCATATATTTT.

This clone appeared a few times. The chain couples TRBV2 to TRBJ2-2; D gene unclear. Germline lookup yields CDR1 SNHLY and CDR2 FYNNEI. The CDR3 is 15 residues long. Deletions cut 7 bases from V and 6 bases from J, with 18 bases between. CDR3 loop: CASKLLTALAGELFF. CDR3 in DNA: TGTGCCAGCAAGCTCCTAACTGCGTTGGCCGGGGAGCTGTTTTTT. Using reference TRBV2 and TRBJ2-2 for the parts outside the CDR3, the full variable domain is EPEVTQTPSHQVTQMGQEVILRCVPISNHLYFYWYRQILGQKVEFLVSFYNNEISEKSEIFDDQFSVERPDGSNFTLKIRSTKLEDSAMYFCASKLLTALAGELFFGEGSRLTVL.

This clone turned up a few times. The chain links TRBV10-3 to TRBJ1-5, with TRBD1 matching 9 bases. The CDR3 contains 15 residues. V dropped 3 bases and J dropped 4; count of bases not matched to a gene: 4. Germline CDR1 and CDR2: ENHRY and SYGVKD. The CDR3 reads CAISDPDRGNQPQHF. The CDR3 DNA is TGTGCCATCAGTGACCCGGACAGGGGAAATCAGCCCCAGCATTTT.

This chain uses TRBV10-3 with TRBJ1-2; TRBD1 aligns across 8 bases. The germline V gene encodes CDR1 ENHRY and CDR2 SYGVKD. The CDR3 contains 13 residues. V shed 5 bases, J shed 5 bases, and the junction held 4 bases outside the gene matches. Here the CDR3 DNA reads TGTGCCATCAGTCTGGACAGGGTTTATGGCTACACCTTC. As protein: CAISLDRVYGYTF.

The chain uses TRBV28 and TRBJ2-7, with TRBD1 matching 8 bases. The germline V gene encodes CDR1 MDHEN and CDR2 SYDVKM. The CDR3 runs 12 residues. The V and J ends lost 10 bases and 6 bases, in that order; junction bases with no gene match: 8. The CDR3 sequence is CATDREGVEQYF. In DNA, the CDR3 is TGTGCCACGGACAGGGAAGGGGTCGAGCAGTACTTC. Full variable domain (missing parts from reference TRBV28 and TRBJ2-7): DVKVTQSSRYLVKRTGEKVFLECVQDMDHENMFWYRQDPGLGLRLIYFSYDVKMKEKGDIPEGYSVSREKKERFSLILESASTNQTSMYLCATDREGVEQYFGPGTRLTVT.

A word on this clone: One end of the junction does not line up with germline, which may come from a read error. This chain joins TRBV3-1 (or the pseudogene TRBV3-2) and TRBJ1-2, with 7 positions matching TRBD1. This CDR3 has 13 amino acids. In germline, CDR1 is LGHDT, CDR2 YNNKEL (reference sequence). The CDR3, as DNA: TGTGCCAGCAGCCAACAAGGACAGGCCGGATGCGACTTC. This codes for CASSQQGQAGCDF.

This clone was seen more than once but under ten times. The J gene is TRBJ2-3, the V gene TRBV6-2 or TRBV6-3; D is perhaps TRBD1 (6 bases). Germline V gene lookup returns CDR1 MNHEY and CDR2 SVGEGT. There are 14 residues in the CDR3. Trimming removed 6 bases at V and 4 bases at J, with 14 bases between. For the CDR3, the DNA is TGTGCCAGCAGCCTTACAGGGTCGGCAGATACGCAGTATTTT. Protein: CASSLTGSADTQYF.

The chain is built from TRBV19 and TRBJ2-2; possible D gene TRBD1, 5 bases. The CDR3 extends over 14 amino acids. Trimming removed 1 base from V and 6 bases from J, with 9 bases in between. Germline V CDR1 and CDR2: LNHDA, SQIVND (reference sequence). In DNA form, the CDR3 reads TGTGCCAGTAGTATAGGGCCAGGGTCCGGGGAGCTGTTTTTT. Amino acids: CASSIGPGSGELFF.

A single count supports this clone. The CDR3 nucleotides read TGTGCCAGCAGCTTAGTAGCGGGGGACGCTTTGAACACCGGGGAGCTGTTTTTT. This encodes CASSLVAGDALNTGELFF. The J gene is TRBJ2-2, the V gene TRBV7-3, with 9 nucleotides matching TRBD2. The junction had 8 bases not matched to a gene; V was cut back by 2 bases and J by 1 base. The CDR3 covers 18 residues. Germline V lookup: CDR1 SGHTA, CDR2 FQGTGA.

The V and J genes are TRBV6-6 and TRBJ2-3, with 7 bases lining up with TRBD2. This CDR3 has 16 amino acids. Trimming cost V 0 bases and J 2 bases; bases outside gene matches: 5. Germline values: CDR1 MNHNY, CDR2 SVGAGI (reference sequence). The CDR3 nucleotides read TGTGCCAGCAGTTACTCGGGGGGGTCCTTCACAGATACGCAGTATTTT. This codes for CASSYSGGSFTDTQYF.

The chain links TRBV5-4 to TRBJ2-5, with D tentatively TRBD2 (6 bases). V was shortened by 1 base and J by 4 bases, with 14 bases between the two germline ends. The CDR3 extends over 15 amino acids. From germline, CDR1 is SGHNT and CDR2 YYREEE (reference sequence). The DNA of the CDR3 is TGTGCCAGCAGCTTGCAATCGGGGGACCGAGAGACCCAGTACTTC. Amino acid sequence: CASSLQSGDRETQYF.

V gene TRBV9 combines with J gene TRBJ1-2; TRBD1 might be the D (6 bases). CDR3 length: 14 residues. Germline-derived CDR1 and CDR2 are SGDLS and YYNGEE. V was pared by 0 bases and J by 5 bases, with 11 bases between. Here the CDR3 reads CASSVGGLRYGYTF. Here the CDR3 DNA reads TGTGCCAGCAGCGTAGGGGGGCTGCGGTATGGCTACACCTTC.

This chain joins TRBV19 and TRBJ2-1, with D possibly TRBD2 on 7 matching bases. This CDR3 spans 15 amino acids. The V gene lost 6 bases and the J gene lost 4 bases, with 16 bases spanning the gap. The germline V gene encodes CDR1 LNHDA and CDR2 SQIVND (reference sequence). DNA of the CDR3: TGTGCCAGTAGGCCCCCGGGGGGCACTTACAATGAGCAGTTCTTC. It yields the protein CASRPPGGTYNEQFF.

The chain is built from TRBV6-5 and TRBJ2-3; possibly TRBD1 for D (5 bases). V lost 0 bases and J 2 bases, leaving 9 bases between the germline ends. CDR1 MNHEY and CDR2 SVGAGI come from the germline V gene. This CDR3 spans 15 amino acids. The CDR3 loop is CASSYSGRDTDTQYF. CDR3 sequence (DNA): TGTGCCAGCAGTTACTCCGGCAGGGACACAGATACGCAGTATTTT.

With respect to this clone: The junction does not match germline at one end; this may be a read error. V gene TRBV12-3 or TRBV12-4 combines with J gene TRBJ1-1; tentatively, D is TRBD1 (5 bases). The CDR3 loop spans 13 amino acids. The DNA for the CDR3 is TGTGCCAGCAGTTTCGCAGGGAACGCTGAAGCTTTCTTT. Translating gives CASSFAGNAEAFF.

The V gene is TRBV18, the J gene TRBJ2-2; weak D call: TRBD1 (5 bases). V lost 2 bases and J lost 3, with 13 bases in between. The CDR3 spans 16 residues. Germline-derived CDR1 and CDR2 are KGHSH and LQKENI. CDR3 sequence (DNA): TGTGCCAGCTCACCAGACGGCAGGGTTCACACCGGGGAGCTGTTTTTT. Translating it yields CASSPDGRVHTGELFF.

V gene TRBV28 combines with J gene TRBJ2-1; TRBD2 matches 10 bases. The CDR3 is made up of 14 amino acids. V lost 8 bases, J lost 2 bases, and 3 bases stayed unmatched. From germline, CDR1 is MDHEN and CDR2 SYDVKM. The CDR3 DNA sequence: TGTGCCAGCCTGAGCGGGGGGGCCTACAATGAGCAGTTCTTC. Its translation: CASLSGGAYNEQFF.

V and J are TRBV20-1 and TRBJ2-7; D call uncertain. CDR1 is DFQATT and CDR2 is SNEGSKA in the germline V gene (reference sequence). Trimming cost V 4 bases and J 3 bases, with 7 bases left between them. The CDR3 runs 11 residues. The CDR3 loop is CSATPYYEQYF. The CDR3 bases are TGCAGTGCTACCCCCTACTACGAGCAGTACTTC.